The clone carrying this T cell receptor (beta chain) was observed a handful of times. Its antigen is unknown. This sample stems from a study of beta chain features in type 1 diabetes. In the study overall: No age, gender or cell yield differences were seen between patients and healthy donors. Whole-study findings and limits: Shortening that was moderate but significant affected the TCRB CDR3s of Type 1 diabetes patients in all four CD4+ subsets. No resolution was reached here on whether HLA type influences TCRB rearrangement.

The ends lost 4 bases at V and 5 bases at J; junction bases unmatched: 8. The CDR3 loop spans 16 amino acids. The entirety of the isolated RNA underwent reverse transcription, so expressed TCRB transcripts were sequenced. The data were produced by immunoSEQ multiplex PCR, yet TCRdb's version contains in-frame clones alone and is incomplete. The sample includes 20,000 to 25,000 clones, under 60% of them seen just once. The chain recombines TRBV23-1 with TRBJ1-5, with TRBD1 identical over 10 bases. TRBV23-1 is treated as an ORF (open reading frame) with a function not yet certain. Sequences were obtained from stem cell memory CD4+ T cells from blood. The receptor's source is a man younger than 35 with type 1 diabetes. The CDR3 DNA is TGCGCCAGCAGTCTCCCCACCGGACAGGGGGATCAGCCCCAGCATTTT. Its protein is CASSLPTGQGDQPQHF.